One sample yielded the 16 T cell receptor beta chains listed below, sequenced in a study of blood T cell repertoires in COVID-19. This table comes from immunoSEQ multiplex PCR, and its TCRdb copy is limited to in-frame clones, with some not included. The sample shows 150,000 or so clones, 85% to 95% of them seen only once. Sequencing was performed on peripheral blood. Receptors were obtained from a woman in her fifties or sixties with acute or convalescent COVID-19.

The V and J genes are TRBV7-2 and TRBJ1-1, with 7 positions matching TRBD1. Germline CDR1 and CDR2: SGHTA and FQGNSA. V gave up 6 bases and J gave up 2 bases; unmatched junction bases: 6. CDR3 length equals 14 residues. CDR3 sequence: CASRPRQGNTEAFF. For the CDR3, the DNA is TGTGCCAGCAGGCCTAGACAGGGTAACACTGAAGCTTTCTTT. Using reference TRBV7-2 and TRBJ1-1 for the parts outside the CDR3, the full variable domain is GAGVSQSPSNKVTEKGKDVELRCDPISGHTALYWYRQSLGQGLEFLIYFQGNSAPDKSGLPSDRFSAERTGGSVSTLTIQRTQQEDSAVYLCASRPRQGNTEAFFGQGTRLTVV.

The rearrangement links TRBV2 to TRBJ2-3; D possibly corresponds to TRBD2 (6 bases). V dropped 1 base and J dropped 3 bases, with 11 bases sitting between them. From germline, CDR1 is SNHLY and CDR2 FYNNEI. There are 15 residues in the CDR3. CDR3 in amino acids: CASSEGFGGTDTQYF. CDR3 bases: TGTGCCAGCAGTGAAGGTTTTGGGGGGACAGATACGCAGTATTTT.

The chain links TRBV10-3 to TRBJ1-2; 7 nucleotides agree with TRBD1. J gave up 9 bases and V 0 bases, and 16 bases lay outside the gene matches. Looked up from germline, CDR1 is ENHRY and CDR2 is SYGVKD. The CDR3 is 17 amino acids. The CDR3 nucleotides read TGTGCCATCAGTGAGTCTACCGGGACAGCCAAAAACAATCGCTACACCTTC. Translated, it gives CAISESTGTAKNNRYTF.

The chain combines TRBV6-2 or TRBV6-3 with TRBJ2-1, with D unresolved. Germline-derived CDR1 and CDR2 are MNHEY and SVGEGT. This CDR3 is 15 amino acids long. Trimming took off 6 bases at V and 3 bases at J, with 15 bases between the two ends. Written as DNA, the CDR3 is TGTGCCAGCAGCCCCGGAGAGGTCGTCTACAATGAGCAGTTCTTC. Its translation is CASSPGEVVYNEQFF.

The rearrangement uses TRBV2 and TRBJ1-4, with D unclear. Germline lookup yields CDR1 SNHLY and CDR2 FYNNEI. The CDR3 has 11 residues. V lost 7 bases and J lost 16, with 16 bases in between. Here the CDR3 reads CASTIGVDQFF. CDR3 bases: TGTGCCAGCACCATAGGAGTAGATCAGTTTTTT.

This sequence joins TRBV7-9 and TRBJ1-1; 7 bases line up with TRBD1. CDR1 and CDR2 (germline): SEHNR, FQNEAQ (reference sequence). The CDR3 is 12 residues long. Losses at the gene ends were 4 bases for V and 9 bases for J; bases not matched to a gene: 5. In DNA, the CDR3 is TGTGCCAGCAGCTGGGGGACAGCACAAGCTTTCTTT. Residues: CASSWGTAQAFF.

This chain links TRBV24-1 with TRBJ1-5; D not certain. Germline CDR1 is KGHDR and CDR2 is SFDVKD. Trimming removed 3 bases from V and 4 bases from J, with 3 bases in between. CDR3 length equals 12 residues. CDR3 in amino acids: CATSDRNQPQHF. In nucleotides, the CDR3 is TGTGCCACCAGTGATCGTAATCAGCCCCAGCATTTT.

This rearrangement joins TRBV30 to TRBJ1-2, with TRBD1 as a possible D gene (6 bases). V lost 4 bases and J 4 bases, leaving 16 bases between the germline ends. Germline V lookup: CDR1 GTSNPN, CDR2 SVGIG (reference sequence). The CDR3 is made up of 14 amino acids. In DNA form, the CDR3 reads TGTGCCTGGATCCCGGGGGGGCGAGTCTATGGCTACACCTTC. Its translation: CAWIPGGRVYGYTF.

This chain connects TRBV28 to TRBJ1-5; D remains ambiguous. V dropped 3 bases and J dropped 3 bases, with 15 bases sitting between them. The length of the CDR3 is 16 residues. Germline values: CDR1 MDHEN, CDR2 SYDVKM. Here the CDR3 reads CASSLGKGRNNQPQHF. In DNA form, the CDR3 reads TGTGCCAGCAGTTTGGGAAAAGGGAGGAACAATCAGCCCCAGCATTTT.

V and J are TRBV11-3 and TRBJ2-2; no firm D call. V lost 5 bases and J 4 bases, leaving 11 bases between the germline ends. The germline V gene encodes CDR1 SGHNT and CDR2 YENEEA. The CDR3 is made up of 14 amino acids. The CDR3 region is CASSLSPATGELFF. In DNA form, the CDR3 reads TGTGCCAGCAGCCTCAGTCCCGCCACCGGGGAGCTGTTTTTT.

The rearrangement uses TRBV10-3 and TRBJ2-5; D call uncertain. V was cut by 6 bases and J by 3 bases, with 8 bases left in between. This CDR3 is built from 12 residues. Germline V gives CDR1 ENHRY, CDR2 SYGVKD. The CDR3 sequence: CAISQEEETQYF. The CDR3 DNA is TGTGCCATCAGCCAAGAGGAAGAGACCCAGTACTTC.

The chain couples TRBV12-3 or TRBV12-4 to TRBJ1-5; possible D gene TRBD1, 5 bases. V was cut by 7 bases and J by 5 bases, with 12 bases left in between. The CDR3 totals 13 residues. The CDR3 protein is CASTRTGDQPQHF. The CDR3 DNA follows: TGTGCCAGCACCCGGACGGGGGATCAGCCCCAGCATTTT.

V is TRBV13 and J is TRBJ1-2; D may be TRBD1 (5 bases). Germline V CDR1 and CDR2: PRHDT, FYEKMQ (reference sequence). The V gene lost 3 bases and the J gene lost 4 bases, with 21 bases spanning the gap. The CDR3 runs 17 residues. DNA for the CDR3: TGTGCCAGCAGCTTGACGTACGCCGGGCAGGGTGCCTATGGCTACACCTTC. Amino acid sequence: CASSLTYAGQGAYGYTF.

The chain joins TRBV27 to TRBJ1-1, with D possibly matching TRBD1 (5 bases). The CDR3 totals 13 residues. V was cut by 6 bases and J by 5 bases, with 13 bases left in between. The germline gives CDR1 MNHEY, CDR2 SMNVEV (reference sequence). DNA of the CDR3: TGTGCCAGCAGACCTTCAGGGACTACTGAAGCTTTCTTT. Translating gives CASRPSGTTEAFF.

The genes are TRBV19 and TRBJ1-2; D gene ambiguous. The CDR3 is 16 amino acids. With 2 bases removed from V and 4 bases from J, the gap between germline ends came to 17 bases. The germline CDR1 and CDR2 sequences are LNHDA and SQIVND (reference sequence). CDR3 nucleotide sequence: TGTGCCAGTAGTATAATTTATAGTCCGACTTCCTATGGCTACACCTTC. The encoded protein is CASSIIYSPTSYGYTF.

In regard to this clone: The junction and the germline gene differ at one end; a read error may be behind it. The CDR3 nucleotides read TGTGCTAGCAGCGTTGACAGGGGGGCGATGGAGACCCAGTACTTC. Translated, it gives CASSVDRGAMETQYF. The chain joins TRBV7-7 to TRBJ2-5, with 9 bases fitting TRBD1. From germline, CDR1 is SSHAT and CDR2 FNYEAQ (reference sequence). CDR3 length: 15 amino acids.